The source of this T cell receptor beta chain is a study of graft-versus-host responses after intestinal transplantation. The assay was immunoSEQ multiplex PCR, and TCRdb's table has in-frame clones only and misses some. This sample has about 54,000 clones, with about 90% found just once. The CDR3 is 15 amino acids. The germline V gene has CDR1 LNHNV and CDR2 YYDKDF (reference sequence). Losses at the gene ends were 3 bases for V and 3 bases for J; bases not matched to a gene: 3. Material: PBMCs, obtained around 95 weeks after intestinal transplant. The chain couples TRBV15 to TRBJ2-1; 9 positions match TRBD1. This clonotype was sampled from a human patient who received an intestinal transplant, so some T cells may come from the graft donor. This CDR3 reads CATSRPGQGYNEQFF. As DNA, the CDR3 is TGTGCCACCAGCAGGCCGGGACAGGGCTACAATGAGCAGTTCTTC.